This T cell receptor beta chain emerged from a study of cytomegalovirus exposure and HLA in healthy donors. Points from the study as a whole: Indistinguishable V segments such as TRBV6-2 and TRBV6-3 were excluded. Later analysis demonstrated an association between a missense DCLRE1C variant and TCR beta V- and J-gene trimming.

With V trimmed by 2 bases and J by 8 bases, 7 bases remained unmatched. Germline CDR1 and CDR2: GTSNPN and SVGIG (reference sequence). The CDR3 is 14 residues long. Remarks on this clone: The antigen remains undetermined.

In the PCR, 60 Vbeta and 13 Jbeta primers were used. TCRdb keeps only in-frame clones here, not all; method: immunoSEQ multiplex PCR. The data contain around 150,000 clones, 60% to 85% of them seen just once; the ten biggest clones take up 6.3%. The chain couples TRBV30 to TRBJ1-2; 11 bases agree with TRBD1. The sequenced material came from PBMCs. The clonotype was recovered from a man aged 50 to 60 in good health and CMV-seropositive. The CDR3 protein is CAWSFGDRGRGYTF. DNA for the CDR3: TGTGCCTGGAGTTTTGGGGACAGGGGGAGAGGCTACACCTTC.